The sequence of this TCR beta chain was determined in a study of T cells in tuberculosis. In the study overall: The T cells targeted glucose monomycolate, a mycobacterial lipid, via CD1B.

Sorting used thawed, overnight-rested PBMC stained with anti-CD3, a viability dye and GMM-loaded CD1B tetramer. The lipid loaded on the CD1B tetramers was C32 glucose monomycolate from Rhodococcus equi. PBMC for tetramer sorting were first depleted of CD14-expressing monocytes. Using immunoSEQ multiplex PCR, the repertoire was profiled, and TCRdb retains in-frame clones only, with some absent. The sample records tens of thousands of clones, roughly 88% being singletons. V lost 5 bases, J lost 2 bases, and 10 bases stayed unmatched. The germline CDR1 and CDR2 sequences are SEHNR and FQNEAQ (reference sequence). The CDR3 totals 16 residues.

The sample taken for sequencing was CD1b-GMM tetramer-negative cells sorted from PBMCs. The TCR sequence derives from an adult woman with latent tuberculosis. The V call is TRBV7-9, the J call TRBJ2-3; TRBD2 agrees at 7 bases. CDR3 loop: CASSPNPGLHTDTQYF. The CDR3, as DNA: TGTGCCAGCAGCCCAAACCCGGGACTACACACAGATACGCAGTATTTT.